This T cell receptor beta chain was identified during a study of CD8 T cells in ankylosing spondylitis. One entry per CDR3 protein results from TCRdb running MiXCR on the 5' RACE reads. Here the sample spans roughly 260,000 distinct CDR3 sequences, roughly 20% being singletons. The TCR originated in a male donor with ankylosing spondylitis or in good health (not recorded which). The sample comprised blood, either unsorted or a sorted T cell fraction (not recorded which).

CDR3 sequence: CSARDSGLSSSTDTQYF. The CDR3 DNA reads TGCAGTGCTAGAGATTCGGGACTATCCTCGAGCACAGATACGCAGTATTTT. The V and J genes are TRBV20-1 and TRBJ2-3; TRBD2 agrees at 7 bases. The V segment lost 0 bases and the J segment 0 bases; nucleotides outside the gene matches: 9. CDR3 length equals 17 residues. Germline V CDR1 and CDR2: DFQATT, SNEGSKA (reference sequence).